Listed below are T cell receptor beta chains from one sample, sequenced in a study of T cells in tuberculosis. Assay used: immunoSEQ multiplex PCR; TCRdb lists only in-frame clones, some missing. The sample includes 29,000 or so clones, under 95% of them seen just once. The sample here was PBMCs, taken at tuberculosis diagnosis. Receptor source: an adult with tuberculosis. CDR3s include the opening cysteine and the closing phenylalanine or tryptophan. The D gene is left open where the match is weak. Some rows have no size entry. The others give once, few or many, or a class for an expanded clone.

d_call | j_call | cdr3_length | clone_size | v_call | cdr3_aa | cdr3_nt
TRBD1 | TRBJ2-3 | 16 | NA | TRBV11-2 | CASSPLRGTDRRTQYF | TGTGCCAGCAGCCCCCTCCGAGGGACAGACAGGAGAACGCAGTATTTT
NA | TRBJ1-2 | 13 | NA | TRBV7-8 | CASSVVRGDGYTF | TGTGCCAGCAGCGTGGTAAGGGGCGATGGCTACACCTTC
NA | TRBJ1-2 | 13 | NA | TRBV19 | CASRGTHNYGYTF | TGTGCCAGTAGGGGGACACATAACTATGGCTACACCTTC
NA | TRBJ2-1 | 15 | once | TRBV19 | CASSFTSKAYNEQFF | TGTGCCAGTAGTTTTACTAGCAAGGCCTACAATGAGCAGTTCTTC
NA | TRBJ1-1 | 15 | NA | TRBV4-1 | CASSQEGAANTEAFF | TGCGCCAGCAGCCAAGAGGGGGCGGCGAACACTGAAGCTTTCTTT
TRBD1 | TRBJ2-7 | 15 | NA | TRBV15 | CATSDRQGVSYEQYF | TGTGCCACCAGCGATCGACAGGGGGTCTCCTACGAGCAGTACTTC
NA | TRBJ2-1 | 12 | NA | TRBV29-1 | CSAVASFDEQFF | TGCAGCGCCGTCGCTAGCTTCGATGAGCAGTTCTTC
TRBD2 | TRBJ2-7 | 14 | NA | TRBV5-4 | CASSLRGGAYEQYF | TGTGCCAGCAGCTTGCGGGGGGGGGCCTACGAGCAGTACTTC
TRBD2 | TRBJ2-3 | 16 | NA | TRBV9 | CASSALAGGPTDTQYF | TGTGCCAGCAGCGCCCTAGCGGGGGGGCCTACAGATACGCAGTATTTT
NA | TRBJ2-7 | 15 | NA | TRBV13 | CASSSRQEVSYEQYF | TGTGCCAGCAGCTCAAGACAGGAGGTCTCCTACGAGCAGTACTTC
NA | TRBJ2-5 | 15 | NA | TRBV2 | CASSSFSGGGETQYF | TGTGCCAGCAGTTCCTTTAGCGGAGGCGGGGAGACCCAGTACTTC